This is a list of T cell receptor beta chains from one sample in a study of blood T cells in healthy people across ages. TCRdb fed the 5' RACE reads into MiXCR, producing one record per CDR3 protein. Of about 1.8 million distinct CDR3 sequences in the sample, approximately 50% were seen once. Material: blood. Receptors were obtained from a woman between 40 and 50 years old in good health. CDR3s include the opening cysteine and the closing phenylalanine or tryptophan. Each record gives: V gene, J gene, CDR3 protein.

V: TRBV12-3/TRBV12-4; J: TRBJ2-5; CDR3: CASSLGLAALSGETQYF
V: TRBV6-2/TRBV6-3; J: TRBJ2-5; CDR3: CASSWTGDRGSQYF
V: TRBV6-6; J: TRBJ2-7; CDR3: CASSYSGRPHLSYEQYF
V: TRBV7-2; J: TRBJ2-7; CDR3: CASSLEAVLVEQYF
V: TRBV5-1; J: TRBJ2-1; CDR3: CASSLVIGSYNEQFF
V: TRBV20-1; J: TRBJ2-7; CDR3: CSARGSGGSYEQYF
V: TRBV9; J: TRBJ2-1; CDR3: CASSIAGGPWDEQFF
V: TRBV10-1; J: TRBJ2-3; CDR3: CASSMAHSLTDTQYF
V: TRBV7-2; J: TRBJ2-5; CDR3: CASSTVGPGRETQYF
V: TRBV20-1; J: TRBJ1-4; CDR3: CSATGPTAEKLFF
V: TRBV12-3/TRBV12-4; J: TRBJ2-7; CDR3: CASSLVGDGTYEQYF
V: TRBV5-1; J: TRBJ1-6; CDR3: CASSLVGEGALSPLHF
V: TRBV21-1; J: TRBJ1-1; CDR3: CASSKAGQTSMNTEAFF
V: TRBV15; J: TRBJ2-5; CDR3: CATSSPEYQETQYF
V: TRBV29-1; J: TRBJ2-5; CDR3: CSVEGPSGATQETQYF
V: TRBV11-2; J: NA; CDR3: CASSLIRNYEQYF
V: TRBV28; J: TRBJ2-7; CDR3: CASSLDSHEQYF
V: TRBV27; J: TRBJ2-1; CDR3: CASSLLGGRGSYNEQFF
V: TRBV4-3; J: TRBJ2-1; CDR3: CASSQDLPNNEQFF
V: TRBV23-1; J: TRBJ2-3; CDR3: CASSQRGQNTDTQYF
V: TRBV18; J: TRBJ2-1; CDR3: CASSQLAGAFSSSYNEQFF
V: TRBV20-1; J: TRBJ2-5; CDR3: CSGRDRGRETQYF
V: TRBV11-2; J: TRBJ2-3; CDR3: CASSPSANTQYF
V: TRBV3-1; J: TRBJ2-5; CDR3: CASSQDAGAEETQYF
V: TRBV25-1; J: TRBJ2-7; CDR3: CASSSGPPSYEQYF
V: TRBV6-6; J: TRBJ2-7; CDR3: CASRTTGYYEQYF
V: TRBV3-1; J: NA; CDR3: CTSSQAQGGEQYF
V: TRBV24-1; J: TRBJ1-5; CDR3: CATSDPDRGPNQPQHF
V: TRBV4-1; J: TRBJ2-1; CDR3: CASSQEEGSLGDEQFF
V: TRBV20-1; J: TRBJ1-2; CDR3: CSAREDGRSYGYTF
V: TRBV6-5; J: TRBJ1-1; CDR3: CASSYSPEMNTEAFF
V: TRBV27; J: TRBJ2-3; CDR3: CASSFASSTDTQYF
V: TRBV7-6; J: TRBJ1-6; CDR3: CASSVDSEHLHF
V: TRBV25-1; J: TRBJ2-5; CDR3: CASSETETQYF
V: TRBV27; J: TRBJ2-5; CDR3: CASRLDSGARATQYF
V: TRBV20-1; J: TRBJ2-7; CDR3: CSASASGTSGRYEQYF
V: TRBV11-2; J: TRBJ2-6; CDR3: CASSLVLGANVLTF
V: TRBV6-1; J: TRBJ2-3; CDR3: CASSEAFGGSTDTQYF
V: TRBV5-1; J: TRBJ2-3; CDR3: CASSYPLRPGQVSTDTQYF
V: TRBV28; J: TRBJ1-2; CDR3: CASSFRGPSYGYTF
V: TRBV10-3; J: TRBJ1-2; CDR3: CAISESSFYGYTF
V: TRBV25-1; J: TRBJ2-5; CDR3: CASSAGRDRETQYF
V: TRBV19; J: TRBJ2-1; CDR3: CASSILAGGDEQFF
V: TRBV24-1; J: TRBJ2-1; CDR3: CATSDPQGAGGYNEQFF
V: TRBV6-2/TRBV6-3; J: TRBJ1-5; CDR3: CASSPSTGARFNQPRHF